These T cell receptor beta chains were read from a single sample in a study of blood T cell repertoires in COVID-19. Method: immunoSEQ multiplex PCR; TCRdb's copy keeps in-frame clones and lacks some. The table has tens of thousands of clones, 91% seen once. Sample: peripheral blood. The receptors originated from a human donor in a cohort sampled during active COVID-19. Each CDR3 is given with its conserved first and last residue.

len | j_gene | v_gene | CDR3aa
13 | TRBJ2-1 | TRBV12-3/TRBV12-4 | CASNGGPYNEQFF
12 | TRBJ1-4 | TRBV3-1/TRBV3-2 | CASSRLNEKLFF
18 | TRBJ2-6 | TRBV4-3 | CASSQDLGGAAGANVLTF
15 | TRBJ2-2 | TRBV7-3 | CASSPLAGGAGELFF
18 | TRBJ1-5 | TRBV7-9 | CASSLAGTGGASNQPQHF
13 | TRBJ2-4 | TRBV6-5 | CASSSNRIDIQYF
12 | TRBJ1-1 | TRBV12-3/TRBV12-4 | CASNSGVPEAFF
13 | TRBJ1-1 | TRBV12-3/TRBV12-4 | CASTRQGRTEAFF
15 | TRBJ2-3 | TRBV7-8 | CASSPTGSYTDTQYF
15 | TRBJ1-4 | TRBV5-4 | CASSSGREGNEKLFF
16 | TRBJ2-1 | TRBV9 | CASSVAGPSGYNEQFF
14 | TRBJ1-2 | TRBV19 | CASRTRTGENGYTF
13 | TRBJ1-2 | TRBV28 | CANSEVKPYGYTF
14 | TRBJ1-6 | TRBV6-6 | CASILGTGISPLHF
15 | TRBJ2-3 | TRBV4-2 | CASSQTSDRSDTQYF
17 | TRBJ2-3 | TRBV1 | CTSSHPPGLPVYDMAYF
14 | TRBJ1-2 | TRBV5-4 | CASNIGAENYGYTF
15 | TRBJ2-2 | TRBV5-8 | CASSFVFGGAGELFF
14 | TRBJ1-1 | TRBV10-3 | CAISLGGANTEAFF
14 | TRBJ1-4 | TRBV10-3 | CAISVGGSGEKLFF
14 | TRBJ1-2 | TRBV19 | CASFVTGANYGYTF
14 | TRBJ1-1 | TRBV29-1 | CSVERSLLNTEAFF
12 | TRBJ2-1 | TRBV7-2 | CASSLFLNEQFF
12 | TRBJ1-1 | TRBV7-2 | CASSIMNTEAFF
14 | TRBJ1-2 | TRBV5-4 | CASSDVFRGEGYTF
14 | TRBJ2-5 | TRBV9 | CASSVPDSGETQYF
13 | TRBJ2-2 | TRBV6-6 | CASSYPVTGELFF
14 | TRBJ2-5 | TRBV5-1 | CASSPGGAGETQYF
13 | TRBJ2-1 | TRBV12-5 | CASGSGSHNEQFF
16 | TRBJ2-5 | TRBV24-1 | CATSGSGTGIRETQYF
16 | TRBJ1-3 | TRBV2 | CASSNIPQGAGNTIYF
13 | TRBJ1-4 | TRBV5-1 | CASSGTFNEKLFF
16 | TRBJ1-4 | TRBV5-8 | CASSLGQTAIQEKLFF
17 | TRBJ1-2 | TRBV6-2/TRBV6-3 | CASSYSPGQAYNYGYTF
14 | TRBJ1-5 | TRBV10-3 | CAISDGGTHQPQHF
18 | TRBJ2-3 | TRBV4-1 | CASSQDSSLSGGADTQYF
15 | TRBJ2-2 | TRBV7-2 | CASSLAPPRTGELFF
14 | TRBJ1-1 | TRBV18 | CASSLGTENTEAFF
15 | TRBJ2-1 | TRBV27 | CAIMRRGQGGNEQFF
14 | TRBJ2-6 | TRBV18 | CASSRGAGANVLTF
13 | TRBJ1-1 | TRBV27 | CASGADRSVEAFF
15 | TRBJ1-2 | TRBV6-5 | CASIFSGGPSYGYTF
15 | TRBJ2-1 | TRBV4-1 | CASSPGGGGYNEQFF
17 | TRBJ1-1 | TRBV6-1 | CASSEVAGQAANTEAFF
17 | TRBJ1-6 | TRBV27 | CASSLFGVSSYNSPLHF
12 | TRBJ1-4 | TRBV2 | CASSVEGEKLFF
17 | TRBJ2-1 | TRBV7-9 | CASSTGLAGGPYNEQFF
14 | TRBJ2-1 | TRBV9 | CASSDDVATHEQFF